This passage covers 17 T cell receptor beta chains from one sample sequenced in a study of blood T cell repertoires in COVID-19. Assay used: immunoSEQ multiplex PCR; TCRdb lists only in-frame clones, some missing. The data contain about 180,000 clones, 86% of them singletons. Sequencing was carried out using peripheral blood. All receptors come from a man aged 65-85 years with active or convalescent COVID-19.

The V gene is TRBV28, the J gene TRBJ1-1; D ambiguous. This CDR3 contains 11 residues. V lost 6 bases, J lost 5 bases, and 7 bases lay in between. The germline gives CDR1 MDHEN, CDR2 SYDVKM. The CDR3 reads CASREWTEAFF. CDR3 coding DNA: TGTGCCAGCAGAGAGTGGACTGAAGCTTTCTTT. Looking up the rest from reference TRBV28 and TRBJ1-1 gives the full variable domain: DVKVTQSSRYLVKRTGEKVFLECVQDMDHENMFWYRQDPGLGLRLIYFSYDVKMKEKGDIPEGYSVSREKKERFSLILESASTNQTSMYLCASREWTEAFFGQGTRLTVV.

The genes are TRBV30 and TRBJ1-6; 7 bases are a match to TRBD1. The length of the CDR3 is 18 residues. V was clipped by 4 bases and J by 2 bases; unmatched bases: 14. Looked up from germline, CDR1 is GTSNPN and CDR2 is SVGIG (reference sequence). The CDR3 DNA follows: TGTGCCTGGACGCGACTTAGGACAGGATGGACCTATAATTCACCCCTCCACTTT. Protein: CAWTRLRTGWTYNSPLHF.

This clone turned up a few times. The V and J genes are TRBV10-1 and TRBJ1-1, with D hard to call. Germline lookup yields CDR1 WNHNN and CDR2 SYGVQD (reference sequence). The CDR3 has 12 residues. V lost 0 bases to trimming and J lost 11 bases, with 10 bases between them. DNA of the CDR3: TGCGCCAGCAGTGAGTCGCAACGCGGGGCTTTCTTT. Amino acid sequence: CASSESQRGAFF.

This chain links TRBV27 with TRBJ1-2; D might be TRBD1 (5 bases). Between the trimmed V and J ends, which lost 3 bases and 4 bases, there was a span of 15 bases. Germline assignment: CDR1 MNHEY and CDR2 SMNVEV (reference sequence). The CDR3 totals 15 residues. The CDR3 protein is CASSFVRGSSYGYTF. The CDR3 nucleotides are TGTGCCAGCAGTTTTGTCCGGGGGAGTTCCTATGGCTACACCTTC.

The chain carries TRBV20-1 and TRBJ2-4; D is perhaps TRBD1 (5 bases). CDR3 size: 15 residues. Trimming shortened V by 3 bases and J by 2 bases, and 14 bases separated the two germline ends. Germline CDR1 DFQATT, CDR2 SNEGSKA (reference sequence). The CDR3 loop is CSASSSPGTKNIQYF. In nucleotides, the CDR3 is TGCAGTGCTAGTAGTAGTCCAGGGACCAAAAACATTCAGTACTTC.

This chain links TRBV2 with TRBJ2-7; a possible D gene is TRBD2 (7 bases). V was trimmed by 7 bases and J by 3 bases, leaving 25 bases between them. CDR3 size: 17 residues. Germline V CDR1 and CDR2: SNHLY, FYNNEI. CDR3 DNA: TGTGCCAGCACTCCTGTTTTGGGGAGGGGGGAAAGCTACGAGCAGTACTTC. It encodes CASTPVLGRGESYEQYF.

The chain links TRBV15 to TRBJ1-2, with no clear D. Trimming pared 4 bases from V and 4 bases from J, leaving 19 bases between. From germline, CDR1 is LNHNV and CDR2 YYDKDF (reference sequence). The CDR3 runs to 16 residues. CDR3 DNA sequence: TGTGCCACCAGCAACCCGGGGAGGGAAGTGGGCTATGGCTACACCTTC. It translates to CATSNPGREVGYGYTF.

The chain has TRBV7-2 and TRBJ2-5; D unclear. The length of the CDR3 is 14 residues. Trimming pared 2 bases from V and 2 bases from J, leaving 9 bases between. CDR1 is SGHTA and CDR2 is FQGNSA in the germline V gene. The CDR3 spells CASSLQRNQETQYF. The CDR3 DNA sequence: TGTGCCAGCAGCTTACAGCGAAATCAAGAGACCCAGTACTTC. Looking up the rest from reference TRBV7-2 and TRBJ2-5 gives the full variable domain: GAGVSQSPSNKVTEKGKDVELRCDPISGHTALYWYRQSLGQGLEFLIYFQGNSAPDKSGLPSDRFSAERTGGSVSTLTIQRTQQEDSAVYLCASSLQRNQETQYFGPGTRLLVL.

This clone was counted between two and nine times. V usage is TRBV19 and J usage is TRBJ1-1; D remains unclear. The CDR3 is 13 residues long. Between the trimmed V and J ends, which lost 6 bases and 1 base, there was a span of 9 bases. Germline V gives CDR1 LNHDA, CDR2 SQIVND (reference sequence). The CDR3 loop reads CASSIGENTEAFF. CDR3 DNA: TGTGCCAGTAGCATCGGGGAGAACACTGAAGCTTTCTTT.

The chain links TRBV5-6 to TRBJ1-4; TRBD1 might be the D (6 bases). The germline CDR1 and CDR2 sequences are SGHDT and YYEEEE. V was clipped by 0 bases and J by 5 bases, with 14 bases between them. This CDR3 contains 16 residues. The CDR3 loop reads CASSLGAGTHNEKLFF. CDR3 DNA: TGTGCCAGCAGCTTGGGGGCCGGGACACACAATGAAAAACTGTTTTTT.

This chain links TRBV4-3 with TRBJ2-2; 14 positions agree with TRBD2. CDR3 length: 18 residues. CDR1 is LGHNA, CDR2 YSLEER, per germline. Unmatched junction bases numbered 10, after V lost 3 bases and J lost 7 bases. For the CDR3, the DNA is TGCGCCAGCAGCCAGGATGGACTAGCGGGAGGCCTGGTCGGGGAGCTGTTTTTT. It yields the protein CASSQDGLAGGLVGELFF.

The chain couples TRBV7-9 to TRBJ2-7, with D possibly being TRBD2 (6 bases). The CDR3 runs to 16 residues. Germline V CDR1 and CDR2: SEHNR, FQNEAQ (reference sequence). Trimming cost V 3 bases and J 0 bases, with 15 bases left between them. Here the CDR3 reads CASSLELGGASYEQYF. CDR3 nucleotide sequence: TGTGCCAGCAGCTTGGAACTTGGCGGGGCCTCCTACGAGCAGTACTTC.

The chain carries TRBV19 and TRBJ1-1; unclear D gene. CDR3 size: 15 residues. V gave up 3 bases and J gave up 0 bases, with 11 bases separating them. Germline loops: CDR1 LNHDA, CDR2 SQIVND (reference sequence). This CDR3 reads CASSIGNSMNTEAFF. In DNA form, the CDR3 reads TGTGCCAGTAGTATCGGTAACAGCATGAACACTGAAGCTTTCTTT.

The chain links TRBV11-3 to TRBJ1-1; no clear D gene. The CDR3 extends over 13 amino acids. V lost 5 bases and J lost 1, with 8 bases in between. Germline V gene data show CDR1 as SGHNT and CDR2 as YENEEA. The CDR3 is CASSQAGNTEAFF. The CDR3 nucleotides are TGTGCCAGCAGCCAGGCCGGGAACACTGAAGCTTTCTTT.

This rearrangement joins TRBV18 to TRBJ2-1, with a possible D match to TRBD1 (5 bases). The CDR3 runs 14 residues. V lost 3 bases, J lost 4 bases, and 10 bases lay in between. Germline V gene sequence: CDR1 KGHSH, CDR2 LQKENI. CDR3 bases: TGTGCCAGCTCACCCCTGACAGCTTACAATGAGCAGTTCTTC. This translates into CASSPLTAYNEQFF. The variable domain in full, with the rest retrieved from reference TRBV18 and TRBJ2-1, is NAGVMQNPRHLVRRRGQEARLRCSPMKGHSHVYWYRQLPEEGLKFMVYLQKENIIDESGMPKERFSAEFPKEGPSILRIQQVVRGDSAAYFCASSPLTAYNEQFFGPGTRLTVL.

The chain links TRBV18 to TRBJ1-5, with 7 positions matching TRBD1. The CDR3 is 15 residues long. J gave up 4 bases and V 3 bases, and 6 bases lay outside the gene matches. CDR1 is KGHSH and CDR2 is LQKENI in the germline V gene. In nucleotides, the CDR3 is TGTGCCAGCTCACCGCGGCAGGGGGTGAATCAGCCCCAGCATTTT. Translated: CASSPRQGVNQPQHF.

The chain links TRBV2 to TRBJ1-2; D gene uncertain. Germline CDR1 reads SNHLY; CDR2 reads FYNNEI. The CDR3 is made up of 13 amino acids. Trimming stripped 2 bases from V and 4 bases from J, with 8 bases between. CDR3 amino acids: CASSETALYGYTF. CDR3 bases: TGTGCCAGCAGTGAAACAGCTCTCTATGGCTACACCTTC.